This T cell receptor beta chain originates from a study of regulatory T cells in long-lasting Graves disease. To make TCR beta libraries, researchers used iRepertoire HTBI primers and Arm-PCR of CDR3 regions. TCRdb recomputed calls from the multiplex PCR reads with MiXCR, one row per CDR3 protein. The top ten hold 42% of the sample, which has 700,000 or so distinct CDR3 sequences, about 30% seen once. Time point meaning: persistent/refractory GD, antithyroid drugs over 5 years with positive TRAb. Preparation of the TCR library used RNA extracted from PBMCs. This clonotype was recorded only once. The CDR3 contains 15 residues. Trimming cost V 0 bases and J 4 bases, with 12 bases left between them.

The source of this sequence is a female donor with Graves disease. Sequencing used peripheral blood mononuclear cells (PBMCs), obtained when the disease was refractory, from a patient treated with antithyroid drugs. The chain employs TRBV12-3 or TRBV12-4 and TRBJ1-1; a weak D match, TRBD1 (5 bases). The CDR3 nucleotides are TGTGCCAGCAGTTTAGCTGGGTGGGGGACCACTGAAGCTTTCTTT. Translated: CASSLAGWGTTEAFF.